The source of this T cell receptor beta chain is a study of CD8 T cells in Susac syndrome. Study-level points and caveats: Maximal CD8+ clonal expansion in Susac was observed within TEMRA cells and among active patients.

Worth noting for this clonotype: As yet, its antigen is unknown.

RNA was extracted with the RNeasy kit, and a quantity of about 0.45 to 1 ug was reverse transcribed using random hexamers. The immunoSEQ assay covered 54 Vbeta and 13 Jbeta segments for CDR3. Via MiXCR, TCRdb re-called the immunoSEQ multiplex PCR reads, giving one row per CDR3 protein. The top ten hold roughly 0.29% of the sample, which has about 120,000 distinct CDR3 sequences, around 94% seen once. This CDR3 is built from 15 residues. V lost 1 base and J lost 6; bases outside the gene matches: 7. Germline assignment: CDR1 SGDLS and CDR2 YYNGEE. The receptor's source is a human donor with Susac syndrome. The sequencing input was CD8+ T cells from PBMCs. The chain has TRBV9 and TRBJ2-1; 7 bases agree with TRBD1. The CDR3 protein is CASSVRPGGRNEQFF. In nucleotides, the CDR3 is TGTGCCAGCAGCGTACGACCAGGGGGACGCAATGAGCAGTTCTTC.